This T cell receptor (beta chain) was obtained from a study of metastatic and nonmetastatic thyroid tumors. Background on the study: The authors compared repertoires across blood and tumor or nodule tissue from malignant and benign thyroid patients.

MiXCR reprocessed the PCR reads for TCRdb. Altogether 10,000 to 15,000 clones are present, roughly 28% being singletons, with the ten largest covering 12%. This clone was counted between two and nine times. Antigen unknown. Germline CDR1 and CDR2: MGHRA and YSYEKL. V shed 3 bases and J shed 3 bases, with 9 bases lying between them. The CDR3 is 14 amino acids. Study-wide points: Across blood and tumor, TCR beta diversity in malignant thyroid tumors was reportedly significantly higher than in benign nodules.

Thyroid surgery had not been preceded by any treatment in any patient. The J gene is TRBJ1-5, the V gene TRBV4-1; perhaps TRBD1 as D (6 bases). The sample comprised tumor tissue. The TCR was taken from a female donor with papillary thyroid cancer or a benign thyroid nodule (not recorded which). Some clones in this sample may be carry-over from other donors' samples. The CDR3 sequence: CASSQGHFNQPQHF. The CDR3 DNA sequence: TGCGCCAGCAGCCAGGGACACTTCAATCAGCCCCAGCATTTT.